These 25 T cell receptor beta chains came from one sample sequenced in a study of blood T cell repertoires in COVID-19. Sequencing was performed with immunoSEQ multiplex PCR; in TCRdb, only in-frame clones are kept and a portion is missing. The top ten hold roughly 15% of the sample, which has approximately 170,000 clones, about 85% seen once. Sequencing input: peripheral blood. The receptors were sampled from a woman in her 70s with COVID-19, enrolled during active disease.

In DNA, the CDR3 is TGTGCCAGCAGTTTAAACCGGGAGCTGAACACTGAAGCTTTCTTT. It codes for CASSLNRELNTEAFF. This sequence joins TRBV27 and TRBJ1-1; no firm D call. The CDR3 is 15 amino acids. Germline CDR1 reads MNHEY; CDR2 reads SMNVEV (reference sequence). The V end was cut by 2 bases, the J end by 0 bases, with 10 bases between.

This clone appeared a few times. V gene TRBV29-1 combines with J gene TRBJ1-3, with D unclear. CDR1 is SQVTM and CDR2 is ANQGSEA in the germline V gene. The CDR3 has 11 residues. V dropped 5 bases and J dropped 3 bases, with 5 bases sitting between them. The CDR3 nucleotides read TGCAGCGTTAACAGTGGAAACACCATATATTTT. Translated, it gives CSVNSGNTIYF.

The chain is built from TRBV27 and TRBJ2-3, with TRBD2 matching 8 bases. CDR1 is MNHEY, CDR2 SMNVEV, per germline (reference sequence). V shed 7 bases, J shed 6 bases, and the junction held 12 bases outside the gene matches. This CDR3 contains 15 residues. The CDR3 is CASTKASGSIDTQYF. CDR3 nucleotide sequence: TGTGCCAGCACCAAAGCGAGCGGGAGTATCGATACGCAGTATTTT.

The table lists this clone with a few counts. The chain recombines TRBV5-1 with TRBJ2-3; D is possibly TRBD2 (6 bases). This CDR3 spans 17 amino acids. The V end was cut by 4 bases, the J end by 1 base, with 19 bases between. The germline V gene has CDR1 SGHRS and CDR2 YFSETQ. The CDR3 protein is CASSIAPTGVGTDTQYF. DNA for the CDR3: TGCGCCAGCAGCATCGCGCCGACGGGGGTGGGCACAGATACGCAGTATTTT.

This chain links TRBV6-5 with TRBJ1-5; 7 bases are a match to TRBD1. After removal of 7 bases from V and 9 bases from J, the junction contained 9 bases not matched to a gene. The CDR3 extends over 13 amino acids. Germline CDR1 MNHEY, CDR2 SVGAGI. The CDR3 DNA reads TGTGCCAGCACCCCAGACAGGGTTCGGCCCCAGCATTTT. Translated, it gives CASTPDRVRPQHF.

This chain links TRBV30 with TRBJ1-6, with TRBD1 as a possible D gene (5 bases). Germline CDR1 and CDR2: GTSNPN and SVGIG (reference sequence). The CDR3 has 16 amino acids. Trimming removed 3 bases at V and 7 bases at J, with 19 bases between. In DNA, the CDR3 is TGTGCCTGGAGCCCCCTGGGGGGGGTAGGAAATTCACCCCTCCACTTT. Its protein is CAWSPLGGVGNSPLHF. The complete variable domain, with remaining parts taken from reference TRBV30 and TRBJ1-6, reads SQTIHQWPATLVQPVGSPLSLECTVEGTSNPNLYWYRQAAGRGLQLLFYSVGIGQISSEVPQNLSASRPQDRQFILSSKKLLLSDSGFYLCAWSPLGGVGNSPLHFGNGTRLTVT.

This clone was detected once. The chain is built from TRBV5-1 and TRBJ2-1; 8 bases are shared with TRBD1. The CDR3 covers 15 residues. The V segment lost 6 bases and the J segment 6 bases; nucleotides outside the gene matches: 11. Per germline, CDR1 SGHRS and CDR2 YFSETQ. The CDR3 reads CASTLMGQERNEQFF. The CDR3 coding sequence is TGCGCCAGCACCCTGATGGGACAGGAACGCAATGAGCAGTTCTTC.

This clone has just one count. The chain uses TRBV19 and TRBJ2-7, with D possibly being TRBD1 (5 bases). V was pared by 5 bases and J by 1 base, with 12 bases between. CDR3 size: 14 residues. The germline CDR1 and CDR2 sequences are LNHDA and SQIVND (reference sequence). The CDR3: CASSPDRESYEQYF. CDR3 sequence (DNA): TGTGCCAGTAGTCCCGACAGAGAGTCCTACGAGCAGTACTTC.

This sequence joins TRBV2 and TRBJ2-2; D may be TRBD2 (6 bases). The germline V gene has CDR1 SNHLY and CDR2 FYNNEI. This CDR3 has 15 amino acids. Trimming pared 8 bases from V and 1 base from J, leaving 14 bases between. In nucleotides, the CDR3 is TGTGCCAGCTCCGGGGGAGGAGTGAACACCGGGGAGCTGTTTTTT. Protein: CASSGGGVNTGELFF.

V gene TRBV10-3 combines with J gene TRBJ1-2, with TRBD1 matching 9 bases. The V segment lost 6 bases and the J segment 8 bases; nucleotides outside the gene matches: 7. From germline, CDR1 is ENHRY and CDR2 SYGVKD. CDR3 length equals 13 residues. CDR3 sequence: CAISTGTGNGYTF. CDR3 bases: TGTGCCATCAGCACCGGGACAGGGAACGGCTACACCTTC.

V is TRBV27 and J is TRBJ2-1; D remains ambiguous. Germline CDR1 MNHEY, CDR2 SMNVEV (reference sequence). The CDR3 consists of 12 residues. The V gene lost 6 bases and the J gene lost 6 bases, with 9 bases spanning the gap. The CDR3 region is CASSLPPNEQFF. The CDR3 DNA is TGTGCCAGCAGCCTCCCCCCCAATGAGCAGTTCTTC.

The V gene is TRBV18, the J gene TRBJ2-1, with TRBD2 identical over 11 bases. The V and J ends lost 3 bases and 5 bases, in that order; junction bases with no gene match: 6. Germline V gene data show CDR1 as KGHSH and CDR2 as LQKENI. CDR3 length: 16 residues. CDR3 nucleotide sequence: TGTGCCAGCTCACCGGAACGACTAGCGGGAAACAATGAGCAGTTCTTC. Translating gives CASSPERLAGNNEQFF.

The chain recombines TRBV7-2 with TRBJ2-7, with no clear D. The V end lost 5 bases, the J end lost 6 bases, and 17 bases lay between the germline ends. CDR1 is SGHTA, CDR2 FQGNSA, per germline. The CDR3 is 14 amino acids. CDR3 region: CASSPNRSSGEQYF. The DNA of the CDR3 is TGTGCCAGCAGCCCGAACCGCTCCAGTGGCGAGCAGTACTTC.

The J gene is TRBJ2-1, the V gene TRBV27; 7 bases line up with TRBD1. The V gene end was trimmed by 6 bases and the J gene end by 7 bases; junction bases not matched to a gene: 6. Per germline, CDR1 MNHEY and CDR2 SMNVEV (reference sequence). The CDR3 sequence is 13 residues long. The CDR3 spells CASRRGPLNEQFF. CDR3 DNA sequence: TGTGCCAGCAGGAGGGGGCCCCTTAATGAGCAGTTCTTC.

The chain links TRBV6-4 to TRBJ2-5, with unresolved D. Germline CDR1 and CDR2: MRHNA and SNTAGT. V was pared by 5 bases and J by 5 bases, with 12 bases between. The CDR3 totals 13 residues. CDR3 in DNA: TGTGCCAGCAGTCTCAATGAGGAGGAGACCCAGTACTTC. This sequence encodes CASSLNEEETQYF.

The chain links TRBV4-1 to TRBJ1-5; the match to TRBD1 covers 7 bases. CDR1 and CDR2 from the germline V gene are MGHRA and YSYEKL. The CDR3 has 17 amino acids. The trim removed 1 base at V and 1 base at J, leaving 7 bases unmatched. The CDR3 nucleotides are TGCGCCAGCAGCCAAGGAGAGGGGGCGGGAAGCAATCAGCCCCAGCATTTT. It encodes CASSQGEGAGSNQPQHF.

The chain uses TRBV13 and TRBJ2-3; a possible D gene is TRBD1 (5 bases). Germline CDR1 is PRHDT and CDR2 is FYEKMQ (reference sequence). V was trimmed by 1 base and J by 4 bases, leaving 12 bases between them. This CDR3 region has 15 residues. In nucleotides, the CDR3 is TGTGCCAGCAGCTTAGATCAGGGTCGCGCAGATACGCAGTATTTT. Translating gives CASSLDQGRADTQYF.

This chain links TRBV6-5 with TRBJ2-7, with 9 positions matching TRBD2. This CDR3 has 14 amino acids. V lost 7 bases, J lost 1 base, and 5 bases stayed unmatched. From germline, CDR1 is MNHEY and CDR2 SVGAGI. CDR3 sequence: CASTPTSGSYEQYF. The CDR3 DNA reads TGTGCCAGCACCCCGACTAGCGGATCCTACGAGCAGTACTTC.

This rearrangement joins TRBV3-1 (or the pseudogene TRBV3-2) to TRBJ2-2; no reliable D call. CDR3 length: 17 residues. V lost 0 bases and J 4 bases, leaving 15 bases between the germline ends. CDR1 LGHDT and CDR2 YNNKEL come from the germline V gene (reference sequence). CDR3 nucleotides: TGTGCCAGCAGCCAAGAAGGAGCGCTAGTCAGCACCGGGGAGCTGTTTTTT. This gives the protein CASSQEGALVSTGELFF.

V is TRBV2 and J is TRBJ2-7, with 12 bases lining up with TRBD1. This CDR3 has 16 amino acids. Germline loops: CDR1 SNHLY, CDR2 FYNNEI. Trimming removed 3 bases from V and 5 bases from J; junction bases left unmatched: 8. CDR3 DNA sequence: TGTGCCAGCAGTGACCGGCCGGGACAGGGGGCAAACGAGCAGTACTTC. Its translation: CASSDRPGQGANEQYF.

The V call is TRBV19, the J call TRBJ1-3; 7 nucleotides match TRBD1. With V trimmed by 10 bases and J by 9 bases, 9 bases remained unmatched. The CDR3 extends over 12 amino acids. CDR1 is LNHDA and CDR2 is SQIVND in the germline V gene (reference sequence). The CDR3 nucleotides are TGTGCCACGAGACAGGGACTCACCACCATATATTTT. Protein product: CATRQGLTTIYF.

The chain recombines TRBV6-5 with TRBJ2-3; 7 bases agree with TRBD1. The CDR3 is made up of 15 amino acids. Per the germline V gene, CDR1 is MNHEY and CDR2 is SVGAGI. Trimming at V came to 2 bases and at J to 3 bases, leaving 5 bases not matched to a gene. The CDR3 loop reads CASSYDRARTDTQYF. The DNA of the CDR3 is TGTGCCAGCAGTTACGACAGGGCTAGGACAGATACGCAGTATTTT.

This clone has a single count. DNA of the CDR3: TGTGCCAGCAGTCGGCCGGACAGGCCCTTAGGCTACACCTTC. It yields the protein CASSRPDRPLGYTF. The chain couples TRBV28 to TRBJ1-2; 7 bases match TRBD1. J was trimmed by 8 bases and V by 5 bases; bases with no gene match: 11. The CDR3 totals 14 residues. The V gene's germline CDR1 is MDHEN and CDR2 SYDVKM.

The rearrangement joins TRBV14 to TRBJ2-7, with D tentatively TRBD1 (6 bases). Germline V lookup: CDR1 SGHDN, CDR2 FVKESK. The length of the CDR3 is 16 residues. Between the trimmed V and J ends, which lost 0 bases and 0 bases, there was a span of 12 bases. The CDR3 nucleotides read TGTGCCAGCAGCCAAGATCCAATACAGGGCTCCTACGAGCAGTACTTC. Its translation is CASSQDPIQGSYEQYF.

This sequence joins TRBV18 and TRBJ1-5, with D perhaps matching TRBD1 (6 bases). The CDR3 consists of 22 residues. Trimming pared 6 bases from V and 7 bases from J, leaving 40 bases between. Germline V gene lookup returns CDR1 KGHSH and CDR2 LQKENI. The CDR3 DNA reads TGTGCCAGCTCCCCCGCCACCAAGGACAGCCATTCTCCCTCTCTCGGTTTACAGCCCCAGCATTTT. Translating gives CASSPATKDSHSPSLGLQPQHF.